These T cell receptor beta chains were read from a single sample in a study of blood T cell repertoires in COVID-19. TCRdb keeps only in-frame clones here, not all; method: immunoSEQ multiplex PCR. Found here are 200,000 to 250,000 clones, 65% to 90% of them singletons; the top ten hold 4.4%. The specimen was peripheral blood. These receptors came from a man aged 45 to 65 with acute or convalescent COVID-19. The CDR3 runs from the conserved cysteine through the conserved F or W. Fields, in order: V gene, clone size, J gene, D gene, CDR3 DNA, CDR3 protein. D genes are given only for firm matches. A clone size is listed for some rows: how often the clone was seen (once, few, many), or a class if it is expanded.

>TRBV27|.|TRBJ1-2|.
TGTGCCAGCAGTTTCGGGCGCGGAACAGGACGTGGCTACACCTTC
CASSFGRGTGRGYTF
>TRBV6-4|.|TRBJ2-6|TRBD1
TGTGCCAGTCGACAGGGTTTGGGGGACGTCCTGACTTTC
CASRQGLGDVLTF
>TRBV30|.|TRBJ1-2|.
TGTGCCTCCAGGGTGACGTCAGGTCAGGGTGGCTACACCTTC
CASRVTSGQGGYTF
>TRBV7-9|.|TRBJ2-3|.
TGTGCCAGCAGCGCCGGACTAAGCACAGATACGCAGTATTTT
CASSAGLSTDTQYF
>TRBV5-1|.|TRBJ1-2|.
TGCGCCAGCAGCTTGGCGGGAGACTATGGCTACACCTTC
CASSLAGDYGYTF
>TRBV5-6|.|TRBJ2-7|.
TGTGCCAGCAGCTTGAGACTAGATATCTACGAGCAGTACTTC
CASSLRLDIYEQYF
>TRBV30|.|TRBJ1-1|.
TGTGCCTGGACGTATCAGGGGAGGGGCCCCCAAGCTTTCTTT
CAWTYQGRGPQAFF
>TRBV3-1/TRBV3-2|.|TRBJ1-6|.
TGTGCCAGCAGCCTCCAACTTGGGGGGAGTTCACCCCTCCACTTT
CASSLQLGGSSPLHF
>TRBV27|.|TRBJ2-7|TRBD2
TGTGCCAGCAGTCCAAAGACTAGCGGGGGCCTCCCCGTCTACGAGCAGTACTTC
CASSPKTSGGLPVYEQYF
>TRBV11-2|.|TRBJ2-2|.
TGTGCCAGCAGCTTAGCGGGGGTGAACACCGGGGAGCTGTTTTTT
CASSLAGVNTGELFF
>TRBV2|.|TRBJ2-3|.
TGTGCCAGCGGGGCAAGAGTTACGCAGTATTTT
CASGARVTQYF
>TRBV27|.|TRBJ1-1|.
TGTGCCAGCAGTTGGGGGGGCGATGCCACTGAAGCTTTCTTT
CASSWGGDATEAFF
>TRBV5-1|.|TRBJ1-1|TRBD1
TGCGCCAGCAGCTGGACAGGGGGGTCTACTGAAGCTTTCTTT
CASSWTGGSTEAFF
>TRBV7-2|.|TRBJ1-6|.
TGTGCCAGCAGCTTAGACTCGGCGGATCCTAATTCACCCCTCCACTTT
CASSLDSADPNSPLHF
>TRBV6-5|.|TRBJ1-1|TRBD1
TGTGCCAGCAGTTACTCTGGGACAGGGGGTTTTGAAGCTTTCTTT
CASSYSGTGGFEAFF
>TRBV5-4|.|TRBJ2-7|TRBD1
TGTGCCAGCAGCTTGCAGCTGGGACAGTTCGAGCAGTACTTC
CASSLQLGQFEQYF
>TRBV5-6|.|TRBJ1-5|.
TGTGCCAGCAGCTTGTTAGCGTCAAGTGGCAATCAGCCCCAGCATTTT
CASSLLASSGNQPQHF
>TRBV7-9|few|TRBJ2-7|.
TGTGCCAGCAGCTCCCCCAGATCTTTCTACGAGCAGTACTTC
CASSSPRSFYEQYF
>TRBV11-1|.|TRBJ2-5|TRBD1
TGTGCCAGCAGCCACCGGGACAGCGGTCAGTCCCAGTACTTC
CASSHRDSGQSQYF
>TRBV2|.|TRBJ1-2|TRBD1
TGTGCCAGCAGTGCCGGACAGGGTCGATATGGCTACACCTTC
CASSAGQGRYGYTF